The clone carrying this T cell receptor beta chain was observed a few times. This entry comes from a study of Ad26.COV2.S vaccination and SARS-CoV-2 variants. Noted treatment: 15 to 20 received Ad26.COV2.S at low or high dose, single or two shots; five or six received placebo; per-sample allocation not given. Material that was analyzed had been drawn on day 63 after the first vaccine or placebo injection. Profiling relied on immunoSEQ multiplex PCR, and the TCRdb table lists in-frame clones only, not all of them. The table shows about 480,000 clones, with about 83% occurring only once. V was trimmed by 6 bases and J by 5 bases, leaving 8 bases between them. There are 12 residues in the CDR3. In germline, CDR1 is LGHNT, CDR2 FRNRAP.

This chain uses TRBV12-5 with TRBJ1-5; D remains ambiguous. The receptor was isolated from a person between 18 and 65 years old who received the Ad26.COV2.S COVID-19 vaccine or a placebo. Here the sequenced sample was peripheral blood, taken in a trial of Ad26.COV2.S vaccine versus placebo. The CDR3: CASGPGDQPQHF. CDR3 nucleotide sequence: TGTGCTAGTGGCCCCGGAGATCAGCCCCAGCATTTT.